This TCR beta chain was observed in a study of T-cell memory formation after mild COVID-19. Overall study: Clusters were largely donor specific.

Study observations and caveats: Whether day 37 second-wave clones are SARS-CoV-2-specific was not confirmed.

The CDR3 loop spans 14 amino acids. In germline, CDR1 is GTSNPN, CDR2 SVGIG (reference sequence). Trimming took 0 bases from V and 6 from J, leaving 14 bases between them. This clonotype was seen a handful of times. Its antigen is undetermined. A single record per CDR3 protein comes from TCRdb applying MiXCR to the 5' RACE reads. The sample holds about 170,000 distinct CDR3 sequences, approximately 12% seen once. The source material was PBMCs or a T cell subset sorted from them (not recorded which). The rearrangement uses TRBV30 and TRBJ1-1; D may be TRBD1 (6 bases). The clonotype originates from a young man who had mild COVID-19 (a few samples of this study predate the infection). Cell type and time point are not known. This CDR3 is CAWSVQGRRAEAFF. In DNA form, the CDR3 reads TGTGCCTGGAGTGTTCAGGGGCGGAGGGCTGAAGCTTTCTTT.